The 18 T cell receptor beta chains below were found in one sample sequenced in a study of human T cells and chemical hapten exposure. Regarding time point: patch test 2, 6 weeks after DPC sensitization. Treatment noted: therapeutic diphenylcyclopropenone sensitization with weekly scalp DPC. TCRdb redid the calling of the RACE reads with MiXCR, one entry per CDR3 protein. The sample carries tens of thousands of distinct CDR3 sequences, 7.5% to 9.5% recorded once. The sequencing used whole blood, collected in connection with sensitization to the hapten diphenylcyclopropenone (DPC). The receptors derive from a woman aged 50 to 65 with alopecia areata. Some clones in this sample may be carry-over from other donors' samples.

This clonotype came up a few times. V gene TRBV29-1 combines with J gene TRBJ2-1; possibly TRBD1 or TRBD2 for D (5 bases each). The CDR3 runs 14 residues. Trimming removed 8 bases from V and 2 bases from J, with 16 bases in between. Germline CDR1 reads SQVTM; CDR2 reads ANQGSEA. The chain's CDR3 is CSFGGRPTYNEQFF. The DNA of the CDR3 is TGCAGCTTTGGGGGACGCCCCACCTACAATGAGCAGTTCTTC.

This clonotype has only a few counts. V is TRBV9 and J is TRBJ2-7, with 7 bases that match TRBD1. The CDR3 is made up of 15 amino acids. Germline-derived CDR1 and CDR2 are SGDLS and YYNGEE. The trim removed 0 bases at V and 5 bases at J, leaving 8 bases unmatched. Here the CDR3 reads CASSVGDDRVHEQYF. CDR3 in DNA: TGTGCCAGCAGCGTAGGTGACGACAGGGTTCACGAGCAGTACTTC.

This clonotype occurred a few times. The chain joins TRBV19 to TRBJ2-7; 10 nucleotides match TRBD1. The length of the CDR3 is 14 residues. Trimming at V came to 5 bases and at J to 3 bases, leaving 4 bases not matched to a gene. Germline lookup yields CDR1 LNHDA and CDR2 SQIVND (reference sequence). The DNA for the CDR3 is TGTGCCAGTAGTCCTCGGACAGGGGGCTACGAGCAGTACTTC. This translates into CASSPRTGGYEQYF.

This clonotype came up a few times. The chain links TRBV25-1 to TRBJ1-5, with D unclear. Trimming cost V 0 bases and J 3 bases, with 6 bases left between them. The germline gives CDR1 MGHDK, CDR2 SYGVNS. The CDR3 runs 14 residues. The CDR3 protein is CASSEYTANQPQHF. The CDR3 DNA sequence: TGTGCCAGCAGTGAATACACCGCCAATCAGCCCCAGCATTTT.

A few counts support this clonotype. The genes are TRBV5-1 and TRBJ1-4; TRBD1 agrees at 9 bases. The germline V gene has CDR1 SGHRS and CDR2 YFSETQ. CDR3 length: 13 residues. Trimming took 3 bases from V and 12 from J; bases not matched to a gene: 6. Here the CDR3 DNA reads TGCGCCAGCAGCTGGGGGACAGGGACGGAACTGTTTTTT. It codes for CASSWGTGTELFF.

The chain combines TRBV7-2 with TRBJ1-1; D is undetermined. Deletions cut 1 base from V and 0 bases from J, with 3 bases between. Germline V gene sequence: CDR1 SGHTA, CDR2 FQGNSA. The CDR3 runs 13 residues. The chain's CDR3 is CASSLVLNTEAFF. DNA of the CDR3: TGTGCCAGCAGCTTAGTCCTGAACACTGAAGCTTTCTTT.

This clonotype was counted many times. The chain combines TRBV6-6 with TRBJ2-5; the match to TRBD2 covers 10 bases. Germline loops: CDR1 MNHNY, CDR2 SVGAGI (reference sequence). This CDR3 is 20 amino acids long. V lost 0 bases, J lost 0 bases, and 13 bases stayed unmatched. The CDR3 DNA sequence: TGTGCCAGCAGTTACTCGACAGTAGGTAGCGGGAGGCAATACCAAGAGACCCAGTACTTC. Its translation is CASSYSTVGSGRQYQETQYF.

The rearrangement links TRBV3-1 to TRBJ1-2, with 8 nucleotides matching TRBD1. The trim removed 3 bases at V and 4 bases at J, leaving 7 bases unmatched. Germline-derived CDR1 and CDR2 are LGHDT and YNNKEL (reference sequence). The CDR3 loop spans 15 amino acids. The CDR3 nucleotides read TGTGCCAGCAGCCAGGTACAGGGGGGCGGCTATGGCTACACCTTC. Its protein product is CASSQVQGGGYGYTF.

Many counts were recorded for this clonotype. V gene TRBV9 combines with J gene TRBJ1-1, with 8 bases identical to TRBD1. The CDR3 runs to 15 residues. Germline assignment: CDR1 SGDLS and CDR2 YYNGEE. V dropped 2 bases and J dropped 0; count of bases not matched to a gene: 3. The CDR3 DNA reads TGTGCCAGCAGCGTGGGGACAGGCATGAACACTGAAGCTTTCTTT. As protein: CASSVGTGMNTEAFF.

The chain has TRBV30 and TRBJ1-5; 7 nucleotides agree with TRBD1. Losses at the gene ends were 5 bases for V and 4 bases for J; bases not matched to a gene: 2. CDR3 size: 12 residues. CDR1 and CDR2 from the germline V gene are GTSNPN and SVGIG (reference sequence). Here the CDR3 reads CAWQQGNQPQHF. As DNA, the CDR3 is TGTGCCTGGCAACAGGGGAATCAGCCCCAGCATTTT.

The V and J genes are TRBV6-2 or TRBV6-3 and TRBJ2-1; D ambiguous. The CDR3 loop spans 12 amino acids. Trimming removed 5 bases from V and 4 bases from J, with 6 bases in between. Germline lookup yields CDR1 MNHEY and CDR2 SVGEGT. The CDR3 sequence is CASSQQYNEQFF. The CDR3 region has the DNA TGTGCCAGCAGTCAGCAATACAATGAGCAGTTCTTC.

The rearrangement uses TRBV20-1 and TRBJ1-3; maybe TRBD1 (6 bases). The CDR3 loop spans 14 amino acids. CDR1 DFQATT and CDR2 SNEGSKA come from the germline V gene (reference sequence). Trimming cost V 5 bases and J 1 base, with 12 bases left between them. The CDR3 is CSAVTGTSGNTIYF. DNA for the CDR3: TGCAGTGCTGTAACAGGGACATCTGGAAACACCATATATTTT.

This clonotype was observed many times. V gene TRBV11-2 combines with J gene TRBJ1-6; TRBD1 is a possible D gene (6 bases). The ends were cut back, 2 bases at V and 17 bases at J, with 22 bases in the middle. Germline V gene data show CDR1 as SGHAT and CDR2 as FQNNGV. This CDR3 has 15 residues. The CDR3 region is CASSLRRGAGTMIHF. In nucleotides, the CDR3 is TGTGCCAGCAGCTTACGACGAGGGGCCGGGACAATGATCCACTTT.

This clonotype was found many times. The chain joins TRBV18 to TRBJ2-7, with TRBD1 matching 7 bases. V shed 4 bases and J 5 bases; nucleotides not matched to a gene: 5. This CDR3 region has 13 residues. Per the germline V gene, CDR1 is KGHSH and CDR2 is LQKENI. The CDR3, as DNA: TGTGCCAGCTCACAATACAGGGGAAACGAGCAGTACTTC. Translation gives CASSQYRGNEQYF.

There are many counts of this clonotype. V and J are TRBV18 and TRBJ1-2; D is perhaps TRBD1 (6 bases). CDR3 length: 14 residues. Between the trimmed V and J ends, which lost 3 bases and 6 bases, there was a span of 14 bases. Germline V gives CDR1 KGHSH, CDR2 LQKENI. As DNA, the CDR3 is TGTGCCAGCTCACCGTCAAACAGGGCAGATGGCTACACCTTC. This translates into CASSPSNRADGYTF.

The chain employs TRBV27 and TRBJ2-7; possible D gene TRBD1, 6 bases. The V and J ends lost 5 bases and 4 bases respectively, with 18 bases between them. Germline CDR1 is MNHEY and CDR2 is SMNVEV (reference sequence). The CDR3 has 15 amino acids. CDR3 residues: CASSMTGTPTYEQYF. The CDR3 DNA is TGTGCCAGCAGTATGACCGGGACACCGACGTACGAGCAGTACTTC.

The chain has TRBV6-5 and TRBJ2-4, with TRBD1 identical over 7 bases. CDR3 length: 15 residues. Germline values: CDR1 MNHEY, CDR2 SVGAGI. V lost 9 bases and J lost 0; bases outside the gene matches: 8. The CDR3 bases are TGTGCCAGGACAGGGACCGCCAGAGCCAAAAACATTCAGTACTTC. Translating gives CARTGTARAKNIQYF.

There are a few counts of this clonotype. The chain recombines TRBV27 with TRBJ1-1, with D unresolved. This CDR3 has 15 amino acids. From germline, CDR1 is MNHEY and CDR2 SMNVEV (reference sequence). The V end was cut by 4 bases, the J end by 0 bases, with 12 bases between. CDR3 coding DNA: TGTGCCAGCAGTTCCTATCTGTTCATGAACACTGAAGCTTTCTTT. Translation: CASSSYLFMNTEAFF.